The clone carrying this T cell receptor beta chain has more than one count but fewer than ten. Its target is unknown. This sample is drawn from a study of naive and memory T cell subsets. Two oligonucleotides, mixed equimolar, formed the beta constant-region primer covering TRBC1 and TRBC2. TCRdb re-called the UMI-ligation and nested PCR reads with MiXCR, one entry per CDR3 protein. The sample has 84,000 or so distinct CDR3 sequences; more than 6.5% are singletons. Study-wide findings and caveats: Over 85% of naive TCR sequences appeared only once after error correction, unlike memory subsets.

Germline CDR1 LGHNA, CDR2 YNFKEQ. The CDR3 runs to 16 residues. Trimming removed 6 bases from V and 9 bases from J; junction bases left unmatched: 9. V is TRBV4-2 and J is TRBJ2-1; 15 positions match TRBD2. Source material: central memory CD4+ T cells from blood. This TCR came from a human donor in good health. In nucleotides, the CDR3 is TGTGCCAGCAGATCCGGACTAGCGGGAGGGGGGGGTGAGCAGTTCTTC. Protein: CASRSGLAGGGGEQFF.